This T cell receptor beta chain comes out of a study of blood T cell repertoires in COVID-19. Across the whole study: Sites across the United States, Italy and Spain contributed samples from acute and convalescent COVID-19. Nucleic acid was either cDNA or gDNA, and it came from T cells, B-cell-depleted T cells, or PBMCs.

Authors' processing steps: Reference gene primers were amplified, and this amplification served to estimate nucleated cell counts. Profiling relied on immunoSEQ multiplex PCR, and the TCRdb table lists in-frame clones only, not all of them. Clone size and V and J calls were adopted from that table, with D and trimming inferred from the DNA. The table lists 150,000 to 200,000 clones, about nine tenths of them singletons. Germline CDR1 SGHVS, CDR2 FNYEAQ. CDR3 size: 15 residues. V gave up 5 bases and J gave up 2 bases, with 10 bases separating them. The sample was peripheral blood. The chain combines TRBV7-6 with TRBJ2-6; possible D gene TRBD1, 5 bases. The receptor was isolated from a man between 60 and 75 years old with active or convalescent COVID-19. CDR3 residues: CASSGRGAGANVLTF. The CDR3 nucleotides read TGTGCCAGCAGCGGAAGGGGTGCTGGGGCCAACGTCCTGACTTTC.